What follows describes a single TCR beta chain. The entry originates in a study of regulatory T cells in long-lasting Graves disease. Arm-PCR of CDR3 regions and iRepertoire HTBI primers were the basis on which TCR beta libraries were built. TCRdb reanalysed the multiplex PCR reads using MiXCR and keeps one entry per CDR3 protein. In the table there are approximately 350,000 distinct CDR3 sequences, approximately 25% of which are singletons. Noted time point: persistent/refractory GD, antithyroid drugs over 5 years with positive TRAb. PBMC RNA was the source of the TCR library. The CDR3 totals 14 residues. Trimming took off 7 bases at V and 1 base at J, with 13 bases between the two ends. From germline, CDR1 is SQVTM and CDR2 ANQGSEA.

The chain is built from TRBV29-1 and TRBJ2-2; D is perhaps TRBD2 (6 bases). This specimen consisted of peripheral blood mononuclear cells (PBMCs), obtained when the disease was refractory, from a patient treated with antithyroid drugs. The source of this sequence is a woman aged 35 to 49 with Graves disease. This CDR3 reads CSAQGLRNTGELFF. CDR3 coding DNA: TGCAGCGCCCAGGGACTTAGGAACACCGGGGAGCTGTTTTTT.